This T cell receptor (beta chain) was captured by sequencing in a study of T cell repertoires in aging, cancer and after chemotherapy. Findings and limits, study-wide: No conclusions about immunological memory after chemotherapy can be drawn from the repertoire data. Thymic emigration or peripheral T cell expansion may be impaired by lymphoid organ infiltration in hematological cancer.

To note about this clonotype: Its antigen is still unknown.

TRB rearrangements spanning V, D and J were amplified using mixed TRB-A/B primers. MiXCR, applied by TCRdb to the multiplex PCR reads, yields one record per CDR3 protein. The sample holds about 12,000 distinct CDR3 sequences, around a quarter seen once. The template was genomic DNA from peripheral blood, not RNA. The V end was cut by 3 bases, the J end by 9 bases, with 21 bases between. There are 16 residues in the CDR3. The germline CDR1 and CDR2 sequences are ENHRY and SYGVKD. The specimen sequenced was blood. The sequence was obtained from a human donor with a blood cancer. The chain uses TRBV10-3 and TRBJ1-5, with a possible D match to TRBD1 (5 bases). CDR3 DNA: TGTGCCATCAGTGAAGGGGAACAGCTGGTGGGTTGGCCCCAGCATTTT. Protein product: CAISEGEQLVGWPQHF.